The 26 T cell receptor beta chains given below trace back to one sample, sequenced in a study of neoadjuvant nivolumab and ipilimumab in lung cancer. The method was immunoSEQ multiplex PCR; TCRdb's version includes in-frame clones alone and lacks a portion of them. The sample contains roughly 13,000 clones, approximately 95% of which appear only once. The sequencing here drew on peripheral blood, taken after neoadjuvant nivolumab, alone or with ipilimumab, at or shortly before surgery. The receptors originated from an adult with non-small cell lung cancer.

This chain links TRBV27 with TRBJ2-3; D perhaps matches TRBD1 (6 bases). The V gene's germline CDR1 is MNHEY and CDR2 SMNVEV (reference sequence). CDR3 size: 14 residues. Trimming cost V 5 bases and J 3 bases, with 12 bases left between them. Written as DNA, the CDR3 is TGTGCCAGCAGTGGACAGTATTGGACAGATACGCAGTATTTT. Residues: CASSGQYWTDTQYF.

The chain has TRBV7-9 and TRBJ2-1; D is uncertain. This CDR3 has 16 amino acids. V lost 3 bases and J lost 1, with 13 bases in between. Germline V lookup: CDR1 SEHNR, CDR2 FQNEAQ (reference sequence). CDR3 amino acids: CASSFWVSPSYNEQFF. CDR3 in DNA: TGTGCCAGCAGCTTTTGGGTCTCTCCTTCCTACAATGAGCAGTTCTTC.

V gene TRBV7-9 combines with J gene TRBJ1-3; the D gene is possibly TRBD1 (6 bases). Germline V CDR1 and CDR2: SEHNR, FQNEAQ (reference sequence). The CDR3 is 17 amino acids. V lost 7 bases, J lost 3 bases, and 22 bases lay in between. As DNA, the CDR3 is TGTGCCAGCATCGATACCCAACAGGGACCTAGTGGAAACACCATATATTTT. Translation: CASIDTQQGPSGNTIYF.

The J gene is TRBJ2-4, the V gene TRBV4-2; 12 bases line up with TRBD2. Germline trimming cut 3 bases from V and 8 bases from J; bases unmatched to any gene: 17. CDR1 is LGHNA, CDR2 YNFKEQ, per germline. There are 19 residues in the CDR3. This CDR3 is CASSHNGGTSGLGSDIQYF. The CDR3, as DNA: TGTGCCAGCAGCCACAACGGGGGGACTAGCGGGCTGGGATCGGACATTCAGTACTTC.

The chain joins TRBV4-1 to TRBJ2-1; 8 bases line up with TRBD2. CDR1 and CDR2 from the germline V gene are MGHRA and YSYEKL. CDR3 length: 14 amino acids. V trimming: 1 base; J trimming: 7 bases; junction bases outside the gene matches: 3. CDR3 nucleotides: TGCGCCAGCAGCCAAGCGGGAGGGCGAAATGAGCAGTTCTTC. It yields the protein CASSQAGGRNEQFF.

The CDR3 reads CASSPGAGANVLTF. The CDR3 nucleotides are TGTGCCAGCTCACCAGGGGCTGGGGCCAACGTCCTGACTTTC. The rearrangement joins TRBV18 to TRBJ2-6; no clear D. The CDR3 has 14 residues. The V end lost 2 bases, the J end lost 2 bases, and 4 bases lay between the germline ends. Germline CDR1 and CDR2: KGHSH and LQKENI.

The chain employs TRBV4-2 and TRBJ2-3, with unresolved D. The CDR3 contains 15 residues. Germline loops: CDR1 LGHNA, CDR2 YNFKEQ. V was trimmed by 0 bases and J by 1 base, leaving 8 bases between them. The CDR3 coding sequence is TGTGCCAGCAGCCAAGACCTCGCGGGCACAGATACGCAGTATTTT. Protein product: CASSQDLAGTDTQYF.

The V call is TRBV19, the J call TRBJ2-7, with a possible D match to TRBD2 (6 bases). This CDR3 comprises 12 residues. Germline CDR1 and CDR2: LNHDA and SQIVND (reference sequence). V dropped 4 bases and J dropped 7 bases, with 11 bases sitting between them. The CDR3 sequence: CASSRDSGEQYF. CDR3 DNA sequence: TGTGCCAGTAGTAGGGACTCCGGGGAGCAGTACTTC.

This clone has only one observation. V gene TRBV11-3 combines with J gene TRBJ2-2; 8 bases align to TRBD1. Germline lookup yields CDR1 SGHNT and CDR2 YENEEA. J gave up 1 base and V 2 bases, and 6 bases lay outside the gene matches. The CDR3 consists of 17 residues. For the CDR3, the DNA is TGTGCCAGCAGCTTAAATGCAGGGGGCAGGAACACCGGGGAGCTGTTTTTT. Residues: CASSLNAGGRNTGELFF.

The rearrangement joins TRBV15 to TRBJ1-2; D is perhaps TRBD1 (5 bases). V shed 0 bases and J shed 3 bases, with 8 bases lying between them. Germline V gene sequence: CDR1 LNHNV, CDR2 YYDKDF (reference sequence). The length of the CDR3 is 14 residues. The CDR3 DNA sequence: TGTGCCACCAGCAGAGATTTAGGGGACTATGGCTACACCTTC. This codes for CATSRDLGDYGYTF.

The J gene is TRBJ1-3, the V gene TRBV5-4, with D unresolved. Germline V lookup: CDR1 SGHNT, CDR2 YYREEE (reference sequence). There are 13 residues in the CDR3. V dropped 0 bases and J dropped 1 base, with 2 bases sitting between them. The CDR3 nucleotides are TGTGCCAGCAGCTTGGTGTCTGGAAACACCATATATTTT. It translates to CASSLVSGNTIYF.

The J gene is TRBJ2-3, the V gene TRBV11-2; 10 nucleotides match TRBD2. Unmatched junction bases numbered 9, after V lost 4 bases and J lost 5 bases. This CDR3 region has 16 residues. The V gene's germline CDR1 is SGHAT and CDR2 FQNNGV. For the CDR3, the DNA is TGTGCCAGCAGCTCGCTAGCGGGAGTCTTCAAAGATACGCAGTATTTT. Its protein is CASSSLAGVFKDTQYF.

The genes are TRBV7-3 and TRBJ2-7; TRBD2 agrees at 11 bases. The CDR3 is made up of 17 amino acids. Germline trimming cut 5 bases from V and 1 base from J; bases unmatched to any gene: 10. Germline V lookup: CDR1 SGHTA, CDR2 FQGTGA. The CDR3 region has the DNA TGTGCCAGCAGCCCCTACGGACTAGCGGGTGGGTCCTACGAGCAGTACTTC. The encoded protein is CASSPYGLAGGSYEQYF.

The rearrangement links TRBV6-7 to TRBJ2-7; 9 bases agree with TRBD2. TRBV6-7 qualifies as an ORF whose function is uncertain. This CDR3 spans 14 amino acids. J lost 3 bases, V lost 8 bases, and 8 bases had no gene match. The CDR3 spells CASRSGRGDYEQYF. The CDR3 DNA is TGTGCCAGCCGTAGCGGGAGAGGGGACTACGAGCAGTACTTC.

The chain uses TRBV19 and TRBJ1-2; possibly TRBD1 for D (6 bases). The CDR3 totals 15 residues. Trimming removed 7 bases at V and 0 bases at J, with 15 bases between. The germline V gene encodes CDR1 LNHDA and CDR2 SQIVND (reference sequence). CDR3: CASTEQGRANYGYTF. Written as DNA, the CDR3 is TGTGCCAGTACCGAACAGGGTCGAGCTAACTATGGCTACACCTTC.

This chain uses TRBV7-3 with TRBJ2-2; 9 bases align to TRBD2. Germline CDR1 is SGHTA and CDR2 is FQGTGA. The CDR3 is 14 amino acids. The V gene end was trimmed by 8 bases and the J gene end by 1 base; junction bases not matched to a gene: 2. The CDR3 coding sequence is TGTGCCAGCGGACTAGCGAGGAACACCGGGGAGCTGTTTTTT. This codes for CASGLARNTGELFF.

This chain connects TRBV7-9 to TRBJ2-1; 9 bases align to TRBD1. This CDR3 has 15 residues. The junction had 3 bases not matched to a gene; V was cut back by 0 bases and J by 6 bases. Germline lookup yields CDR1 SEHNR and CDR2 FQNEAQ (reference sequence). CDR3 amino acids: CASSLAGQGINEQFF. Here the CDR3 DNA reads TGTGCCAGCAGCTTAGCCGGACAGGGGATCAATGAGCAGTTCTTC.

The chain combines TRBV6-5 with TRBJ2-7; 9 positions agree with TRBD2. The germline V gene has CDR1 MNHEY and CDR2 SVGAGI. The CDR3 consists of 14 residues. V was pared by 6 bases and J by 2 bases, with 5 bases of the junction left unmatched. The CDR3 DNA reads TGTGCCAGCAGGTCGGCTAGCGGGGCCTACGAGCAGTACTTC. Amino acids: CASRSASGAYEQYF.

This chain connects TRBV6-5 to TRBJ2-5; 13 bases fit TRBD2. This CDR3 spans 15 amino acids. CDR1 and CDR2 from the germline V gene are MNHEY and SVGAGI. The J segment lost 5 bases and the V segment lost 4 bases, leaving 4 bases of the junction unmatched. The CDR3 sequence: CASSSLAGGSETQYF. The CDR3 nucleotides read TGTGCCAGCAGTTCACTAGCGGGAGGGTCGGAGACCCAGTACTTC.

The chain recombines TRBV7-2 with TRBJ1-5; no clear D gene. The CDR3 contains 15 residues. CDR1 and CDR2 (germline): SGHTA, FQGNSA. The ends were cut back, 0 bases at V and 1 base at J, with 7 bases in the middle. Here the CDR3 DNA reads TGTGCCAGCAGCTTAGCGCTTCTGAGCAATCAGCCCCAGCATTTT. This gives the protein CASSLALLSNQPQHF.

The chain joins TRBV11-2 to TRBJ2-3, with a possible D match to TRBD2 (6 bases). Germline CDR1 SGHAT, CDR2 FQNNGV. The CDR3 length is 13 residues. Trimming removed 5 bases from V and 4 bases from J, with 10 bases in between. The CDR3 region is CASSQGLPDTQYF. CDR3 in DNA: TGTGCCAGCAGCCAGGGACTGCCAGATACGCAGTATTTT.

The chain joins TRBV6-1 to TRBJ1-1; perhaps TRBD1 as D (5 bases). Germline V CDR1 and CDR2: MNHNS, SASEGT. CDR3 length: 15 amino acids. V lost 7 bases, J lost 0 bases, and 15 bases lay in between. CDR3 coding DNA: TGTGCCAGCACGAGGACACGGACCCTGAACACTGAAGCTTTCTTT. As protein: CASTRTRTLNTEAFF.

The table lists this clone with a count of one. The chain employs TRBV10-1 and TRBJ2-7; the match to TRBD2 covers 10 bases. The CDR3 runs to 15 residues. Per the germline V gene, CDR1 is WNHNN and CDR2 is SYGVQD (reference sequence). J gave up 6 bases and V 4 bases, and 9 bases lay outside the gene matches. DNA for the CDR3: TGCGCCAGCAGTGGTCGAGCGGGAGGGCCCTTCGAGCAGTACTTC. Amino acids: CASSGRAGGPFEQYF.

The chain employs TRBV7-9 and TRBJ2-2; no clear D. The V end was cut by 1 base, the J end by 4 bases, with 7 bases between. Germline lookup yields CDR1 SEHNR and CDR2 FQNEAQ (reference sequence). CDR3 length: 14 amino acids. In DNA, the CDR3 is TGTGCCAGCAGCTTAGACACCGGCACCGGGGAGCTGTTTTTT. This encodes CASSLDTGTGELFF.

The CDR3 DNA follows: TGTGCCAGCACTACAGGGCCTGCTAACTATGGCTACACCTTC. Its translation: CASTTGPANYGYTF. The chain combines TRBV7-9 with TRBJ1-2, with D perhaps TRBD1 (6 bases). Germline values: CDR1 SEHNR, CDR2 FQNEAQ (reference sequence). The CDR3 is 14 residues long. Trimming took 7 bases from V and 0 from J, leaving 12 bases between them. The entire variable domain, with the rest obtained from reference TRBV7-9 and TRBJ1-2, is as follows: DTGVSQNPRHKITKRGQNVTFRCDPISEHNRLYWYRQTLGQGPEFLTYFQNEAQLEKSRLLSDRFSAERPKGSFSTLEIQRTEQGDSAMYLCASTTGPANYGYTFGSGTRLTVV.

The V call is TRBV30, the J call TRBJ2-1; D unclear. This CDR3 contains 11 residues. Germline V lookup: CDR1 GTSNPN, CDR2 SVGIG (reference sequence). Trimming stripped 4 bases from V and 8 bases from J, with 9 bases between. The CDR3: CAWTWADEQFF. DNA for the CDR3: TGTGCCTGGACCTGGGCGGATGAGCAGTTCTTC.